The 28 T cell receptor beta chains below were found in one sample sequenced in a study of T cell responses to AZD1222 COVID-19 vaccine. The table came from immunoSEQ multiplex PCR; TCRdb's copy has only in-frame clones and leaves some out. The sample records around 83,000 clones, 90% to 95% being singletons. Sequencing was performed on peripheral blood, taken on day 0 of AZD1222 vaccination. The receptors originated from an adult in good health.

The rearrangement links TRBV2 to TRBJ2-1; 9 nucleotides line up with TRBD2. Germline-derived CDR1 and CDR2 are SNHLY and FYNNEI. The trim removed 4 bases at V and 9 bases at J, leaving 10 bases unmatched. The CDR3 contains 15 residues. The CDR3 loop is CASSGVAGAFGEQFF. The CDR3 DNA is TGTGCCAGCAGTGGAGTAGCGGGAGCGTTCGGTGAGCAGTTCTTC.

V and J are TRBV5-1 and TRBJ2-1, with 10 bases that match TRBD2. The CDR3 is made up of 15 amino acids. Per the germline V gene, CDR1 is SGHRS and CDR2 is YFSETQ. V lost 3 bases, J lost 0 bases, and 0 bases stayed unmatched. The chain's CDR3 is CASSSSGGSYNEQFF. The CDR3 DNA reads TGCGCCAGCAGCTCTAGCGGGGGCTCCTACAATGAGCAGTTCTTC.

The chain uses TRBV6-4 and TRBJ2-7, with 7 bases that match TRBD1. The CDR3 has 13 amino acids. Per germline, CDR1 MRHNA and CDR2 SNTAGT. The J segment lost 3 bases and the V segment lost 6 bases, leaving 5 bases of the junction unmatched. The CDR3 bases are TGTGCCAGCAGGGGGACAGCTCTCTACGAGCAGTACTTC. Translation: CASRGTALYEQYF.

This rearrangement joins TRBV5-6 to TRBJ1-1; the D is unclear. The CDR3 has 14 amino acids. V dropped 1 base and J dropped 5 bases, with 12 bases sitting between them. Germline V gene data show CDR1 as SGHDT and CDR2 as YYEEEE. The CDR3 is CASSLSGVWTEAFF. The DNA of the CDR3 is TGTGCCAGCAGCTTGTCAGGTGTTTGGACTGAAGCTTTCTTT.

V and J are TRBV14 and TRBJ2-1; the D call may be TRBD1 or TRBD2 (5 bases each). V was cut by 4 bases and J by 11 bases, with 12 bases left in between. Germline V gene sequence: CDR1 SGHDN, CDR2 FVKESK. This CDR3 has 12 residues. The CDR3 reads CASSLKGTQQFF. The CDR3 bases are TGTGCCAGCAGCCTAAAGGGGACGCAGCAGTTCTTC.

The rearrangement joins TRBV5-1 to TRBJ2-5; TRBD2 agrees at 14 bases. Losses at the gene ends were 0 bases for V and 4 bases for J; bases not matched to a gene: 2. Germline CDR1 is SGHRS and CDR2 is YFSETQ. The CDR3 has 16 residues. The CDR3 DNA reads TGCGCCAGCAGCTTGGGACTAGCGGGAGGGGGAGAGACCCAGTACTTC. This translates into CASSLGLAGGGETQYF.

The rearrangement uses TRBV27 and TRBJ2-7; possibly TRBD1 or TRBD2 for D (6 bases each). Trimming left V 6 bases short and J 5 bases short, with 17 bases between. The CDR3 contains 14 residues. Germline values: CDR1 MNHEY, CDR2 SMNVEV (reference sequence). CDR3 protein: CASSYNGGGNEQYF. In DNA form, the CDR3 reads TGTGCCAGCAGCTACAACGGAGGGGGTAACGAGCAGTACTTC.

This chain uses TRBV7-8 with TRBJ1-5; TRBD1 matches 7 bases. The germline CDR1 and CDR2 sequences are SGHVS and FQNEAQ. J was trimmed by 3 bases and V by 4 bases; bases with no gene match: 3. The length of the CDR3 is 14 residues. CDR3 protein: CASSSGGYNQPQHF. The CDR3 nucleotides read TGTGCCAGCAGCTCAGGGGGGTACAATCAGCCCCAGCATTTT.

This chain connects TRBV11-3 to TRBJ1-1; D gene ambiguous. The CDR3 runs to 13 residues. Germline lookup yields CDR1 SGHNT and CDR2 YENEEA. V shed 2 bases and J shed 0 bases, with 4 bases lying between them. CDR3 in DNA: TGTGCCAGCAGCTTATTCATGAACACTGAAGCTTTCTTT. Its protein is CASSLFMNTEAFF.

The V gene is TRBV10-3, the J gene TRBJ1-5; TRBD1 might be the D (6 bases). The V end was cut by 0 bases, the J end by 6 bases, with 15 bases between. CDR1 ENHRY and CDR2 SYGVKD come from the germline V gene. CDR3 length equals 16 residues. The CDR3 protein is CAISESQGSVIQPQHF. DNA for the CDR3: TGTGCCATCAGTGAGTCACAGGGTTCGGTGATTCAGCCCCAGCATTTT.

The chain recombines TRBV5-6 with TRBJ2-1; the D gene is possibly TRBD2 (6 bases). The CDR3 has 17 amino acids. V was pared by 4 bases and J by 0 bases, with 17 bases between. The V gene's germline CDR1 is SGHDT and CDR2 YYEEEE. The CDR3 DNA is TGTGCCAGCAGCCTGGAATACGGAGGGAGCTCCTACAATGAGCAGTTCTTC. Translated, it gives CASSLEYGGSSYNEQFF.

This clone showed up just once. CDR3 sequence: CASGQDLNTEAFF. CDR3 bases: TGTGCCAGCGGACAGGATCTAAACACTGAAGCTTTCTTT. The genes are TRBV7-9 and TRBJ1-1; the match to TRBD1 covers 7 bases. This CDR3 has 13 residues. Trimming cost V 8 bases and J 2 bases; bases outside gene matches: 5. Germline-derived CDR1 and CDR2 are SEHNR and FQNEAQ (reference sequence).

This chain uses TRBV7-9 with TRBJ2-5; D may be TRBD1 or TRBD2 (5 bases each). The CDR3 runs 16 residues. Germline V CDR1 and CDR2: SEHNR, FQNEAQ (reference sequence). V was clipped by 0 bases and J by 1 base, with 12 bases between them. The CDR3 region is CASSLALRDLQETQYF. CDR3 DNA sequence: TGTGCCAGCAGCTTAGCGCTAAGGGACCTCCAAGAGACCCAGTACTTC.

In this sample, this clone turned up once. The chain has TRBV5-1 and TRBJ2-7, with 7 bases that match TRBD1. The junction had 5 bases not matched to a gene; V was cut back by 1 base and J by 1 base. CDR1 and CDR2 (germline): SGHRS, YFSETQ. The length of the CDR3 is 15 residues. In DNA, the CDR3 is TGCGCCAGCAGCTTGTTACCGGGACAGTCCTACGAGCAGTACTTC. Its protein product is CASSLLPGQSYEQYF.

The V gene is TRBV7-9, the J gene TRBJ2-7; 7 nucleotides align to TRBD1. There are 15 residues in the CDR3. The trim removed 5 bases at V and 1 base at J, leaving 8 bases unmatched. The germline V gene has CDR1 SEHNR and CDR2 FQNEAQ (reference sequence). DNA of the CDR3: TGTGCCAGCAGCCTTACAGGGGCCAATTCCTACGAGCAGTACTTC. It encodes CASSLTGANSYEQYF.

V and J are TRBV9 and TRBJ2-7; D remains ambiguous. Trimming removed 3 bases at V and 3 bases at J, with 16 bases between. Germline V gene data show CDR1 as SGDLS and CDR2 as YYNGEE. The length of the CDR3 is 15 residues. This chain's CDR3 is CASSASSMWGYEQYF. CDR3 bases: TGTGCCAGCAGCGCCAGCTCTATGTGGGGCTACGAGCAGTACTTC.

The chain links TRBV21-1 to TRBJ2-7; the D call TRBD2 from the table was never checked on the DNA. TRBV21-1 is a listed pseudogene. CDR3 length: 17 amino acids. The CDR3 DNA reads as TGTGCCAGCAGCAAAGCTGGACTAGCGGGAGACGGACACGAGCAGTACTTC. It is translated as CASSKAGLAGDGHEQYF.

The gene calls are TRBV9 and TRBJ1-3; maybe TRBD1 (5 bases). The V end was cut by 0 bases, the J end by 0 bases, with 7 bases between. Germline V gene sequence: CDR1 SGDLS, CDR2 YYNGEE. The CDR3 length is 15 residues. CDR3 sequence reads: CASSVGGGSGNTIYF. In nucleotides, the CDR3 is TGTGCCAGCAGCGTAGGCGGGGGCTCTGGAAACACCATATATTTT.

The chain carries TRBV19 and TRBJ2-1, with 12 bases matching TRBD2. The CDR3 sequence is 13 residues long. After removal of 10 bases from V and 8 bases from J, the junction contained 6 bases not matched to a gene. Germline V lookup: CDR1 LNHDA, CDR2 SQIVND (reference sequence). CDR3 sequence reads: CATRLAGDHEQFF. CDR3 nucleotides: TGTGCCACCCGACTAGCGGGAGATCATGAGCAGTTCTTC.

The rearrangement links TRBV19 to TRBJ2-1; 12 positions agree with TRBD2. CDR1 and CDR2 from the germline V gene are LNHDA and SQIVND (reference sequence). With V trimmed by 7 bases and J by 0 bases, 4 bases remained unmatched. The CDR3 totals 16 residues. This CDR3 reads CASIATSGSSYNEQFF. CDR3 coding DNA: TGTGCCAGTATAGCGACTAGCGGGAGCTCCTACAATGAGCAGTTCTTC.

The rearrangement uses TRBV27 and TRBJ2-1; TRBD1 agrees at 8 bases. V was pared by 3 bases and J by 3 bases, with 4 bases of the junction left unmatched. The CDR3 spans 15 residues. Germline V gives CDR1 MNHEY, CDR2 SMNVEV (reference sequence). CDR3 loop: CASSFIGQGYNEQFF. CDR3 sequence (DNA): TGTGCCAGCAGTTTTATAGGACAGGGCTACAATGAGCAGTTCTTC.

The chain employs TRBV2 and TRBJ2-2, with 9 bases that match TRBD1. This CDR3 comprises 15 residues. With 7 bases clipped from V and 6 bases from J, the junction kept 9 bases outside the gene matches. CDR1 is SNHLY, CDR2 FYNNEI, per germline. CDR3 in amino acids: CASTEQGARAGELFF. The CDR3 bases are TGTGCCAGCACCGAACAGGGGGCGCGGGCCGGGGAGCTGTTTTTT. The whole variable domain, remainder taken from reference TRBV2 and TRBJ2-2, is EPEVTQTPSHQVTQMGQEVILRCVPISNHLYFYWYRQILGQKVEFLVSFYNNEISEKSEIFDDQFSVERPDGSNFTLKIRSTKLEDSAMYFCASTEQGARAGELFFGEGSRLTVL.

J is TRBJ1-2 and V is TRBV28; unclear D gene. Germline CDR1 MDHEN, CDR2 SYDVKM. Trimming left V 5 bases short and J 6 bases short, with 22 bases between. CDR3 length equals 16 residues. The CDR3 reads CASSPLHPSRFHGYTF. CDR3 bases: TGTGCCAGCAGTCCCCTCCATCCGAGTCGTTTTCATGGCTACACCTTC.

The chain carries TRBV7-2 and TRBJ1-2, with 8 bases identical to TRBD1. J lost 6 bases, V lost 6 bases, and 12 bases had no gene match. The CDR3 totals 15 residues. Germline V gives CDR1 SGHTA, CDR2 FQGNSA. The CDR3 loop is CASSPTRQGRDGYTF. The DNA for the CDR3 is TGTGCCAGCAGTCCAACCCGACAGGGGCGGGATGGCTACACCTTC.

The rearrangement uses TRBV15 and TRBJ2-1; 9 nucleotides match TRBD2. From germline, CDR1 is LNHNV and CDR2 YYDKDF (reference sequence). After removal of 5 bases from V and 7 bases from J, the junction contained 9 bases not matched to a gene. CDR3 length: 15 residues. CDR3 DNA sequence: TGTGCCACCAGCGGGTTAGCGGGGGTAAGGAATGAGCAGTTCTTC. As protein: CATSGLAGVRNEQFF. Variable domain in full (rest from reference TRBV15 and TRBJ2-1): DAMVIQNPRYQVTQFGKPVTLSCSQTLNHNVMYWYQQKSSQAPKLLFHYYDKDFNNEADTPDNFQSRRPNTSFCFLDIRSPGLGDTAMYLCATSGLAGVRNEQFFGPGTRLTVL.

The CDR3 DNA sequence: TGTGCCAGCAGTACCCTGACAGGGGACGAAAAACTGTTTTTT. Translation: CASSTLTGDEKLFF. This chain connects TRBV2 to TRBJ1-4; 8 nucleotides match TRBD1. The junction had 7 bases not matched to a gene; V was cut back by 5 bases and J by 8 bases. This CDR3 is built from 14 residues. Germline V gene data show CDR1 as SNHLY and CDR2 as FYNNEI. The full variable domain, rest sourced from reference TRBV2 and TRBJ1-4, is EPEVTQTPSHQVTQMGQEVILRCVPISNHLYFYWYRQILGQKVEFLVSFYNNEISEKSEIFDDQFSVERPDGSNFTLKIRSTKLEDSAMYFCASSTLTGDEKLFFGSGTQLSVL.

V and J are TRBV29-1 and TRBJ2-5; no firm D call. Germline V lookup: CDR1 SQVTM, CDR2 ANQGSEA. The CDR3 consists of 13 residues. The ends were cut back, 5 bases at V and 0 bases at J, with 10 bases in the middle. The CDR3 reads CSVIPQNQETQYF. In DNA, the CDR3 is TGCAGCGTTATCCCCCAAAACCAAGAGACCCAGTACTTC.

This chain uses TRBV3-1 (or the pseudogene TRBV3-2) with TRBJ2-6, with D perhaps matching TRBD1 or TRBD2 (5 bases each). Trimming pared 4 bases from V and 0 bases from J, leaving 16 bases between. The germline gives CDR1 LGHDT, CDR2 YNNKEL (reference sequence). This CDR3 spans 18 amino acids. The CDR3 spells CASSPPGPELSGANVLTF. CDR3 DNA: TGTGCCAGCAGCCCCCCGGGGCCAGAACTCTCTGGGGCCAACGTCCTGACTTTC.